This is a list of T cell receptor beta chains from one sample in a study of OX40 agonist ivuxolimab in advanced cancers. Generated by immunoSEQ multiplex PCR, the TCRdb table keeps only in-frame clones and is missing some. This sample has nearly 70,000 clones; 70% to 90% occur once, and the top ten carry about 8.2%. The sequencing here drew on CD4+ or CD8+ T cells sorted from blood, taken in a trial of the OX40 agonist ivuxolimab. The source of these receptors is an adult with an advanced solid tumor such as melanoma, head and neck, liver or kidney cancer. Each CDR3 is given with its conserved first and last residue. Fields, in order: CDR3 DNA, CDR3 protein, clone size, J gene, V gene, D gene. D genes are given only for firm matches. Size is stated for part of the rows, as once, few or many counts, or as a class when the clone is expanded.

TGTGCCAGTGGACTGGGGAGCAATCAGCCCCAGCATTTT | CASGLGSNQPQHF | - | TRBJ1-5 | TRBV6-1 | -
TGTGCCAGCAGCTCTCAGGGGAATAGCAATCAGCCCCAGCATTTT | CASSSQGNSNQPQHF | - | TRBJ1-5 | TRBV7-8 | -
TGTGCCAGCAAAAGACTGGCAGGACAGGGGGCGCTTGGTGGCTACACCTTC | CASKRLAGQGALGGYTF | - | TRBJ1-2 | TRBV2 | TRBD1
TGCGCCAGCAGCCAAGGCGACAGGAGGAATTCACCCCTCCACTTT | CASSQGDRRNSPLHF | - | TRBJ1-6 | TRBV4-3 | -
TGTGCCAGCAGTTTGGGGGGGTGGAATCAGCCCCAGCATTTT | CASSLGGWNQPQHF | - | TRBJ1-5 | TRBV27 | -
TGTGCCAGTAGTGTGGACAGGGGATACGGTCAGCCCCAGCATTTT | CASSVDRGYGQPQHF | - | TRBJ1-5 | TRBV19 | TRBD1
TGTGCCAGCAGGGCACCGGGACTAGCGGCCTACGAGCAGTACTTC | CASRAPGLAAYEQYF | - | TRBJ2-7 | TRBV6-5 | TRBD2
TGTGCCAGCAGCTCGGACCCGGTTTGGGGACAGCCGTATTTT | CASSSDPVWGQPYF | - | TRBJ2-3 | TRBV11-2 | TRBD1
TGTGCCAGCAGCGTAGGGCAGGTCTCCGGAAACACCATATATTTT | CASSVGQVSGNTIYF | once | TRBJ1-3 | TRBV9 | -
TGCGCCAGCAGCCGCCTAGGAGGGGCGGGGAACACTGAAGCTTTCTTT | CASSRLGGAGNTEAFF | - | TRBJ1-1 | TRBV4-1 | -
TGCGCCAGCACCATCTCACGGTTACAAGAGACCCAGTACTTC | CASTISRLQETQYF | - | TRBJ2-5 | TRBV5-1 | -
TGTGCCAGCAGTTCAACAGGGGGCCAAGCTTTCTTT | CASSSTGGQAFF | - | TRBJ1-1 | TRBV6-5 | TRBD1
TGTGCCAGCAGGCCCGGGCTTCGCACAGATACGCAGTATTTT | CASRPGLRTDTQYF | - | TRBJ2-3 | TRBV11-2 | -
TGTGCCAGCAGCTTGGGCAGCCCTATGAACACTGAAGCTTTCTTT | CASSLGSPMNTEAFF | - | TRBJ1-1 | TRBV5-4 | -
TGCGCCAGCAGCGCTGACAGGTTTCAAGAGACCCAGTACTTC | CASSADRFQETQYF | - | TRBJ2-5 | TRBV5-1 | -
TGTGCCAGCAGCGGTGGGGTAGCCCAGTACTTC | CASSGGVAQYF | - | TRBJ2-5 | TRBV9 | -